This TCR beta chain appears in the sequencing data of a study of cytomegalovirus exposure and HLA in healthy donors (dated by TCRdb to 2017 to 2019). Concerning the study at large: In an earlier analysis of several hundred of the donors, around 290 Gb of sequence data and some 120 million unique TCR beta sequences from about 179 million T cells were reported. An early release covering roughly 600 HLA-typed donors comprised about 300 gigabases of sequencing data and some 79 million unique TCR sequences. Of the roughly 400 genotyped donors, less than 90% were placed in the genetic ancestry cluster associated with self-reported Caucasian donors. The study aimed to test whether cataloging public T cell receptors could reveal signatures of past pathogen exposure. Using immunosequencing, the study profiled T cell repertoires from roughly 650 subjects and related those repertoires to cytomegalovirus serostatus. Besides the first cohort of 500 to 700 subjects, a separate validation cohort made up of 120 different subjects was used. To predict cytomegalovirus infection status, the study brought together high-throughput TCR immunosequencing, statistical association of individual TCRs with disease status, and machine learning. A later analysis re-examined previously published TCR beta repertoires from 600 to 700 donors and added high-resolution HLA genotyping to investigate patterns of TCR occurrence. Rather than drawing on any new phenotypic data, the later analysis identified candidate immune exposures from TCR beta sequences and the way those sequences occurred across donors. In an earlier analysis of roughly 600 of the donors, high-throughput TCR beta sequencing was used to judge whether each TCR beta V gene segment behaved as functional or pseudogenic. Donor age, sex, ethnicity and CMV serostatus were compiled together with the repertoire data. A later genetic analysis took genome-wide SNP genotypes for about 65% of the roughly 670 donors and used that subset as a discovery cohort. Every repertoire in the discovery cohort had been generated on one and the same sequencing platform. HLA typing included class I and class II loci at four-digit resolution. The number of donors typed differed by locus, with roughly 629-640 for A, B, C, DRB1 and DQB1, over 500 for DQA1, some 570 for DPA1, and about 450 for DPB1. Five DR-DQ haplotypes were handled as single units for association and clustering, since linkage in the cohort was strong. On average, roughly 240,000 unique TCR beta nucleotide sequences were sequenced per donor among a few hundred genotyped donors of the cohort, with approximately 18% of those sequences being non-productive.

In total, around 600 healthy bone marrow donors made up the cohort. At the time of sampling, all cohort members were nominally healthy, though unrecorded immune exposures were likely present. The donor tested CMV seronegative, placing the donor among the roughly 350 seronegative members of the cohort. A peripheral blood sample was provided by each donor, and peripheral blood mononuclear cells were used for TCR beta sequencing. Genomic DNA extraction from the blood cell samples was performed with the Qiagen DNeasy Blood Extraction Kit. Libraries were built with the immunoSEQ multiplex PCR assay. The multiplex PCR relied on a mix of 60 forward primers for TCR Vbeta segments and 13 reverse primers for TCR Jbeta segments. The CDR3 region of rearranged TCR beta genes was amplified from genomic DNA with a multiplex PCR assay. On the Illumina HiSeq System, the amplified TCR beta libraries were sequenced as 87-base-pair reads. Per the authors' processing: Across the 500 to 700 repertoires, a later analysis counted 80 million or so unique TCR beta chains, some 11 million of which were shared by at least two donors. Raw reads were error-corrected and collapsed into unique sequences with a nearest-neighbor algorithm that merged closely related sequences to remove PCR and sequencing errors. V, D and J gene segments were assigned by aligning CDR3 sequences to IMGT reference sequences. For a sequence to be retained, at least a six-nucleotide match to both a V gene segment and a J gene segment was required. A rearrangement counted as productive if the CDR3 had no stop codons and remained in frame with V and J, and every other rearrangement counted as non-productive. CDR3 was defined by IMGT convention, running from the second conserved V-encoded cysteine to the conserved J-encoded phenylalanine. In an earlier analysis of some 550 of the donors, sequences lacking an unambiguous match to a single V gene segment were excluded. An earlier analysis of a few hundred of the donors called V segments functional above 56.7% productive rearrangements and segregating when the between-donor standard deviation exceeded 5%. A statistical classification framework was built for diagnosing cytomegalovirus status from the catalog of TCR beta chain sequences. In a later analysis, V and J genes were assigned by comparing TCR nucleotide sequences against IMGT/GENE-DB human TR gene sequences. A later analysis assigned CDR3 sequences and most-parsimonious VDJ recombination scenarios with the TCRdist pipeline. In a later analysis, each TCR beta chain was defined by its CDR3 amino acid sequence together with its V-gene family, and reads without a unique V-gene family were excluded. As a way to deal with suspected cross-contamination and a sequencing artifact, a later analysis dropped 450 to 700 nucleotide sequences that were highly shared and had low generation probability. In a later analysis, a clonal expansion index was calculated for each public chain from normalized within-repertoire ranks of inferred template counts. In a later analysis, generation probabilities were computed with a VDJ recombination model fitted to out-of-frame rearrangements, and the resulting probabilities were checked against IGoR. In a later analysis, hypergeometric tests were used to score TCR-TCR, TCR-HLA and TCR-CMV co-occurrence, with a repertoire-size bias correction applied to TCR pairs. A later analysis estimated false discovery rates by permuting HLA or CMV assignments 20 times. A later analysis grouped co-occurring TCRs with DBSCAN, adding TCRdist sequence similarity when clustering within HLA-allele-positive subsets. For co-occurrence clustering, repertoires with fewer than 30,000 or more than 120,000 public chains were excluded, along with 4 to 6 repertoires with anomalous nucleotide sharing. TCRdb took over this immuneACCESS table, retaining in-frame rearrangements with V and J assigned. Such tables are incomplete; in checked studies, under half of the missing clones stem from an unresolved V gene, and the remainder is unexplained. That table gives V, J and clone size, and the DNA gave D and trimming. This sample gives 100,000 to 150,000 clones in total; approximately 78% of them show up just once. The ten most abundant clones make up around 0.99% of the sample.

General study outcomes and caveats: A later genetic analysis reported fewer N-insertions in productive TCRs among donors in an Asian-associated ancestry cluster than the roughly 700-donor mean. The earlier analysis of about 600 of the donors excluded 15 to 20 rarely observed V segments, including chromosome 9 orphons, because counts were too low. Correlated functional status among segregating V segments might be attributable to linkage disequilibrium, but an unknown experimental factor could not be ruled out. Because some donors lacked HLA typing at each locus, the association tests relied only on the typed subset. CMV serostatus was the only immune exposure information available for the cohort. According to a later analysis, TCR association rates differed among HLA loci, with DRB1 alleles showing the most associated TCRs and HLA-C alleles showing the fewest. Most TCR sequences were seen in very few donors, while some public TCRs were found in many individuals. The classifier was reported to diagnose cytomegalovirus status with high specificity and sensitivity in both the original and validation cohorts. In this cohort, only TCR beta chains were sequenced, and detectable features were limited by the absence of alpha or paired-chain data. Most CMV-associated TCR beta chains appeared to be HLA-restricted in a later analysis, and the HLA associations seemed to be driven largely by CMV exposure. When HLA alleles, especially DR and DQ, strongly co-occurred, attributing TCR associations to individual alleles was difficult. An association between a missense DCLRE1C variant and V-gene and J-gene trimming of TCR beta chains was found in a later genetic analysis and replicated in an independent cohort. The 87-base-pair reads could not distinguish some IMGT-functional V segments, including TRBV6-2 and TRBV6-3, so those segments were excluded. A cluster of highly shared sequence variants was judged likely to represent a technical artifact of the sequencing pipeline. It was suggested by the authors that the approach could potentially be generalized to other disease states and immunological phenotypes. A later analysis reported that several top co-occurrence clusters appeared linked to parvovirus B19, influenza, CMV and Epstein-Barr virus. In a later analysis, HLA-associated TCR beta chains were found to be more clonally expanded and to have lower generation probabilities than equally common non-associated chains. Specific HLA alleles were associated with roughly 17,000 TCR beta sequences at a false discovery rate of 0.05 in a later analysis. Roughly uniform sequencing depth across donors was assumed in presence/absence analyses, although this assumption may not hold. In an earlier analysis of about 550 of the donors, most TCR beta V segments were observed in productive rearrangements about 87% or about 30% of the time, broadly matching IMGT annotations. A total of some 180 TCR beta chains were listed by the study as associated with cytomegalovirus. A further reported finding was that TCR beta sequences accurately predicted the HLA-A and HLA-B alleles for most subjects in the first cohort. Three of the identified cytomegalovirus-associated TCR beta chains were confirmed in vitro to be specific for cytomegalovirus antigens.

This clone was recorded a few times. What antigen it recognizes has not been identified. Base quality data are lacking; no much larger clone is found one base away. Including the terminal cysteine and phenylalanine, the CDR3 comprises 15 residues. Only the CDR3 DNA stays, 45 bases, in frame from base 1. V is reduced by 6 bases and J by 0 bases, leaving a spacing of 12 bases between them. From the germline V gene, CDR1 is MNHNS and CDR2 is SASEGT. Sequencing used PBMCs. The sequence is built from TRBV6-1 and TRBJ2-1; a tentative D match to TRBD2 spans 5 bases. This clonotype was obtained from a woman aged 25 to 39 in good health and CMV-seronegative. The DNA sequence is as follows: TGTGCCAGCAGGGAGAGCGGATCCTCCTACAATGAGCAGTTCTTC. Its amino acids are CASRESGSSYNEQFF.